This T cell receptor (beta chain) was sequenced during a study of T cell changes during pregnancy in multiple sclerosis. This CDR3 contains 14 residues. V was cut by 0 bases and J by 6 bases, with 11 bases left in between. CDR1 is LGHNA, CDR2 YSLEER, per germline. The data were produced by immunoSEQ multiplex PCR, yet TCRdb's version contains in-frame clones alone and is incomplete. The profile shows tens of thousands of clones, around 93% of them singletons. The rearrangement uses TRBV4-3 and TRBJ1-2; D is unresolved. The TCR comes from a female donor in good health, enrolled as a control in a pregnancy study. This sample comprised peripheral blood, obtained in the second trimester of pregnancy. The CDR3 loop is CASSQDLARDGYTF. CDR3 DNA: TGCGCCAGCAGCCAAGATCTGGCCCGGGATGGCTACACCTTC.